This T cell receptor beta chain emerged from a study of T cell changes during pregnancy in multiple sclerosis (dated by TCRdb to between 2019 and 2020). Regarding the study in general: The study examined how the T cell repertoire changed over the course of pregnancy in women with multiple sclerosis.

As for this clone: The antigen this receptor binds is unknown. Qualities for individual bases were not recorded, and no much larger clone is one base off.

Library preparation used the immunoSEQ multiplex PCR assay. The table was pulled from immuneACCESS by TCRdb, which kept in-frame rearrangements only. Such tables lose some clones; where checked, under half of the loss comes from unresolved V genes, and the rest has no known cause. In all, the sample holds 50,000 or so clones, and around 90% of those were seen once. Of the sample, 0.35% to 0.45% is held by the ten largest clones. The CDR1 and CDR2 encoded by the germline V gene (reference sequence) are SEHNR and FQNEAQ. The CDR3 holds 14 amino acids from the cysteine to the phenylalanine. Of the read, only the CDR3 DNA is kept; its 42 bases are in frame from base 1. Relative to germline, V is missing 5 bases and J is missing 12 bases, with 13 bases of the junction outside any gene match.

The chain employs TRBV7-9 and TRBJ1-1; TRBD1 matches 9 bases in the middle. The sequences come from CD4+ T cells from peripheral blood mononuclear cells, collected before pregnancy. The TCR comes from a female donor with multiple sclerosis, enrolled in a pregnancy study. The sequenced DNA is TGTGCCAGCAGCCCCAAAACCGGGGACAGGGAAACTTTCTTT. It codes for CASSPKTGDRETFF.